These 11 T cell receptor beta chains came from one sample sequenced in a study of beta chain features in type 1 diabetes. The sequenced template was cDNA made from the entire isolated RNA. Profiling relied on immunoSEQ multiplex PCR, and the TCRdb table lists in-frame clones only, not all of them. The table records around 250,000 clones, 13% to 15% of them present only once. Study-wide results and caveats: Patients with Type 1 diabetes showed moderately but significantly shorter TCRB CDR3s in all four CD4+ subsets.

These receptors have no identified antigens. The specimen was naive CD4+ T cells from blood. These receptors were obtained from a man in his thirties or forties with type 1 diabetes.

This clone was recorded a few times. The CDR3 protein is CASSTGQGLEQYF. CDR3 sequence (DNA): TGCGCCAGCAGCACGGGACAGGGCCTCGAGCAGTACTTC. The chain uses TRBV5-1 and TRBJ2-7, with 9 bases aligning to TRBD1. In germline, CDR1 is SGHRS, CDR2 YFSETQ. The CDR3 consists of 13 residues. With 4 bases clipped from V and 6 bases from J, the junction kept 5 bases outside the gene matches. The complete variable domain, with remaining parts taken from reference TRBV5-1 and TRBJ2-7, reads KAGVTQTPRYLIKTRGQQVTLSCSPISGHRSVSWYQQTPGQGLQFLFEYFSETQRNKGNFPGRFSGRQFSNSRSEMNVSTLELGDSALYLCASSTGQGLEQYFGPGTRLTVT.

This CDR3 is CASSLDGGDYNEQFF. The CDR3, as DNA: TGCGCCAGCAGCTTGGATGGGGGGGACTACAATGAGCAGTTCTTC. The gene calls are TRBV5-1 and TRBJ2-1; TRBD2 aligns across 7 bases. CDR1 is SGHRS, CDR2 YFSETQ, per germline. The J segment lost 3 bases and the V segment lost 0 bases, leaving 3 bases of the junction unmatched. This CDR3 has 15 amino acids.

The chain employs TRBV7-2 and TRBJ1-5; D not resolved. The germline V and J ends were trimmed by 5 bases and 6 bases, with 11 bases remaining between them. Per the germline V gene, CDR1 is SGHTA and CDR2 is FQGNSA. The CDR3 sequence is 13 residues long. The CDR3 DNA reads TGTGCCAGCAGCCGAACGATCGGTCAGCCCCAGCATTTT. Translating gives CASSRTIGQPQHF.

This chain joins TRBV10-3 and TRBJ2-5; a weak D match, TRBD1 (6 bases). Trimming pared 0 bases from V and 2 bases from J, leaving 10 bases between. The CDR3 has 15 residues. Per the germline V gene, CDR1 is ENHRY and CDR2 is SYGVKD. The CDR3, as DNA: TGTGCCATCAGTGAGTCGGGGGCCCGTCAAGAGACCCAGTACTTC. Protein sequence: CAISESGARQETQYF.

About this clone itself: The junction and the germline gene differ at one end; a read error may be behind it. The chain is built from TRBV7-2 and TRBJ2-3, with 10 nucleotides matching TRBD2. CDR3 length equals 17 residues. CDR1 and CDR2 from the germline V gene are SGHTA and FQGNSA. For the CDR3, the DNA is TGTGCCAGCACCTTAGTGATACTAGCGGGAAGGACAGATACGCAGTATTTT. Residues: CASTLVILAGRTDTQYF.

CDR3 DNA sequence: TGTGCCAGCAGTGAAGAAACCAGGGCCAACCAGCCCCAGCATTTT. It is translated as CASSEETRANQPQHF. This chain uses TRBV6-1 with TRBJ1-5; possible D gene TRBD1, 5 bases. The V end lost 1 base, the J end lost 7 bases, and 14 bases lay between the germline ends. CDR1 and CDR2 from the germline V gene are MNHNS and SASEGT. CDR3 length: 15 amino acids.

Worth noting for this clone: The sample carries other DNA sequences with the same CDR3. This chain connects TRBV5-1 to TRBJ2-3; the D is unclear. Germline assignment: CDR1 SGHRS and CDR2 YFSETQ. The V gene lost 0 bases and the J gene lost 4 bases, with 3 bases spanning the gap. The CDR3 length is 12 residues. For the CDR3, the DNA is TGCGCCAGCAGCTTGGCCGCAGATACGCAGTATTTT. This gives the protein CASSLAADTQYF. The full variable domain, rest sourced from reference TRBV5-1 and TRBJ2-3, is KAGVTQTPRYLIKTRGQQVTLSCSPISGHRSVSWYQQTPGQGLQFLFEYFSETQRNKGNFPGRFSGRQFSNSRSEMNVSTLELGDSALYLCASSLAADTQYFGPGTRLTVL.

The chain links TRBV7-2 to TRBJ2-5; no clear D gene. The CDR3 loop spans 13 amino acids. V lost 5 bases to trimming and J lost 2 bases, with 9 bases between them. Germline CDR1 reads SGHTA; CDR2 reads FQGNSA. This CDR3 is CASSDARQETQYF. DNA for the CDR3: TGTGCCAGCAGCGACGCCAGGCAAGAGACCCAGTACTTC.

This clone has more than one count but fewer than ten. V and J are TRBV9 and TRBJ2-7, with 8 positions matching TRBD2. V shed 0 bases and J 2 bases; nucleotides not matched to a gene: 4. Germline CDR1 reads SGDLS; CDR2 reads YYNGEE. This CDR3 spans 15 amino acids. CDR3 sequence: CASSVGSGSPYEQYF. CDR3 in DNA: TGTGCCAGCAGCGTAGGAAGCGGGAGCCCCTACGAGCAGTACTTC. Full variable domain (rest looked up from reference TRBV9 and TRBJ2-7): DSGVTQTPKHLITATGQRVTLRCSPRSGDLSVYWYQQSLDQGLQFLIQYYNGEERAKGNILERFSAQQFPDLHSELNLSSLELGDSALYFCASSVGSGSPYEQYFGPGTRLTVT.

This clone was recorded a few times. This chain uses TRBV7-3 with TRBJ2-1, with 9 nucleotides matching TRBD1. The V gene end was trimmed by 0 bases and the J gene end by 4 bases; junction bases not matched to a gene: 4. This CDR3 contains 16 residues. Germline values: CDR1 SGHTA, CDR2 FQGTGA. The CDR3 sequence is CASSLTSGQGYNEQFF. CDR3 DNA sequence: TGTGCCAGCAGCTTAACGTCGGGACAGGGATACAATGAGCAGTTCTTC.

The V gene is TRBV18, the J gene TRBJ1-5; D gene unclear. The CDR3 has 13 amino acids. Germline CDR1 is KGHSH and CDR2 is LQKENI. V was shortened by 6 bases and J by 0 bases, with 6 bases between the two germline ends. CDR3 in DNA: TGTGCCAGCTCGGCGGATAGCAATCAGCCCCAGCATTTT. Translation gives CASSADSNQPQHF.